This T cell receptor (beta chain) was sequenced in a study of shared clonotypes between healthy human individuals. Sequencing used immunoSEQ multiplex PCR; TCRdb keeps in-frame clones, though not all of them. The table includes about 2 million clones, about 95% detected once. General study results and limits: Sampling used blood alone; tissue repertoires probably differ. Generation probability values for non-shared clonotypes were lower than those for clonotypes shared by all four donors. With several donors compared, roughly 4.9% of naive CD4 clonotypes were shared.

Turning to this clone: No antigen is known for it.

This CDR3 has 12 amino acids. The germline V gene encodes CDR1 MNHNS and CDR2 SASEGT. V lost 1 base to trimming and J lost 4 bases, with 3 bases between them. Naive CD8 cells comprised CD45RO-negative, CCR7-positively selected cells, excluding terminally differentiated effector memory CD45RA+ cells. Free of recent acute infections or vaccinations, the donors were healthy HIV-negative adults. This sequence joins TRBV6-1 and TRBJ2-3; the D is unclear. The specimen was naive CD8+ T cells sorted from blood. The clonotype was recovered from a man younger than 35 in good health. The CDR3 sequence: CASSEEADTQYF. The CDR3 bases are TGTGCCAGCAGTGAAGAAGCAGATACGCAGTATTTT.